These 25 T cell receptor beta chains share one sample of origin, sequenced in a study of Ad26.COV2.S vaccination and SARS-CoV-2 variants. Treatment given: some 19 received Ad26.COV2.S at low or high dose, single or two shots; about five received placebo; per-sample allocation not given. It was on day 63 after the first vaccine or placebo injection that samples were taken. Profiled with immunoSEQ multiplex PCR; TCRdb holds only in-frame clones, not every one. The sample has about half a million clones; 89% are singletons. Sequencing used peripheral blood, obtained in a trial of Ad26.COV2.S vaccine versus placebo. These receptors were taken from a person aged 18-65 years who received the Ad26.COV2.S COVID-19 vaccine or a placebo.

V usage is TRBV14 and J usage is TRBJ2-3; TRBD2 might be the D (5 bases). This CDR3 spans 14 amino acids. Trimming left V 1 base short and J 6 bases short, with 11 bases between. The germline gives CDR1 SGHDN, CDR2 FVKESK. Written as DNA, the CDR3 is TGTGCCAGCAGCCAAGGCGGGCTTTTCGATACGCAGTATTTT. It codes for CASSQGGLFDTQYF.

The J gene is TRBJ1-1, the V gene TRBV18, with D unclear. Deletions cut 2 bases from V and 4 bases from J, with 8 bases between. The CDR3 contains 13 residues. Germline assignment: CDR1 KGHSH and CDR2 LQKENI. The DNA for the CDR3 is TGTGCCAGCTCACCATCTCCGGCCACTGAAGCTTTCTTT. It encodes CASSPSPATEAFF.

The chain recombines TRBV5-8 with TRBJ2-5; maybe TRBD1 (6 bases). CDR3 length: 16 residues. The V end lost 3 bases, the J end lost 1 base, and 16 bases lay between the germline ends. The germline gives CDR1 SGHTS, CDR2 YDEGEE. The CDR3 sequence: CASSWGLQGGQETQYF. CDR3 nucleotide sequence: TGTGCCAGCAGCTGGGGGCTACAGGGTGGCCAAGAGACCCAGTACTTC.

The CDR3 DNA sequence: TGTGCCAGCAGTTCCCCCGTCTTGGGACGTAAGAGGACTGAAGCTTTCTTT. Residues: CASSSPVLGRKRTEAFF. The chain couples TRBV28 to TRBJ1-1; D might be TRBD1 (5 bases). Germline V gives CDR1 MDHEN, CDR2 SYDVKM. The V end lost 4 bases, the J end lost 5 bases, and 23 bases lay between the germline ends. The CDR3 is made up of 17 amino acids.

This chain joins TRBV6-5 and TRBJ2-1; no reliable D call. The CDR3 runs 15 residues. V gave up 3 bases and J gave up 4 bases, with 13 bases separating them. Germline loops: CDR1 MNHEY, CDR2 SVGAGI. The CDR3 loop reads CASSYSSARYNEQFF. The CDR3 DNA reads TGTGCCAGCAGTTATTCATCGGCGAGATACAATGAGCAGTTCTTC.

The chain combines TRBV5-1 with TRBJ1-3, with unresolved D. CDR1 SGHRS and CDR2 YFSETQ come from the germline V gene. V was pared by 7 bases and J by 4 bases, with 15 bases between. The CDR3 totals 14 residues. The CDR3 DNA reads TGCGCCAGCCGCCCGTGGACGTCAGGAAACACCATATATTTT. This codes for CASRPWTSGNTIYF.

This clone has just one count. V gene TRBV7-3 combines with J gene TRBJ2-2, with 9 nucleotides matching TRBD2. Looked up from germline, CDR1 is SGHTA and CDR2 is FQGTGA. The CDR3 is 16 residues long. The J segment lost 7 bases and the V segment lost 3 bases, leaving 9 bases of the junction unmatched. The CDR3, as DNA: TGTGCCAGCAGCTTTTATAGCGGGAGTAGAGGCGGGGAGCTGTTTTTT. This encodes CASSFYSGSRGGELFF.

This CDR3 is CASRAEQYSNQPQHF. CDR3 nucleotides: TGTGCCAGTAGGGCCGAGCAATATAGCAATCAGCCCCAGCATTTT. The genes are TRBV19 and TRBJ1-5; D gene uncertain. The V and J ends lost 6 bases and 0 bases respectively, with 12 bases between them. This CDR3 region has 15 residues. Germline-derived CDR1 and CDR2 are LNHDA and SQIVND (reference sequence).

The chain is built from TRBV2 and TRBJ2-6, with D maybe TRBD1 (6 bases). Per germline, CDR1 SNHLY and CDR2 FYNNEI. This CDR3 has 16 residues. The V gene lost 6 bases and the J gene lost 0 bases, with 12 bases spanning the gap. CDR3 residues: CASRIQGTSGANVLTF. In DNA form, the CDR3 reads TGTGCCAGCAGGATACAGGGTACCTCTGGGGCCAACGTCCTGACTTTC.

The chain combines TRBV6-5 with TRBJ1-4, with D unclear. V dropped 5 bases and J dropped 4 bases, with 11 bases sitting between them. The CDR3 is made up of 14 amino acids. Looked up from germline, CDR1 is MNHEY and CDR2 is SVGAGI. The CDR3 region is CASSPLGNNEKLFF. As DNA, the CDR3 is TGTGCCAGCAGTCCCTTAGGGAATAATGAAAAACTGTTTTTT.

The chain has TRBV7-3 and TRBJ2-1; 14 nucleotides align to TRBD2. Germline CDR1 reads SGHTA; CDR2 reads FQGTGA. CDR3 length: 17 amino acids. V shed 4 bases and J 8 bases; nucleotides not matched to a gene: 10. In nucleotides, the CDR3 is TGTGCCAGCAGCTCAAAACAGCCGGGACTAGCGGGAGATGAGCAGTTCTTC. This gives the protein CASSSKQPGLAGDEQFF.

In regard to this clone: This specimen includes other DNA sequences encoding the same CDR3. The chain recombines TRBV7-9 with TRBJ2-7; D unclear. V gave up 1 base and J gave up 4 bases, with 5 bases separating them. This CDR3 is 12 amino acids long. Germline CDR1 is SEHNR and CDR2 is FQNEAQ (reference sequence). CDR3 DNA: TGTGCCAGCAGCTTAGACCCTTACGAGCAGTACTTC. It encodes CASSLDPYEQYF.

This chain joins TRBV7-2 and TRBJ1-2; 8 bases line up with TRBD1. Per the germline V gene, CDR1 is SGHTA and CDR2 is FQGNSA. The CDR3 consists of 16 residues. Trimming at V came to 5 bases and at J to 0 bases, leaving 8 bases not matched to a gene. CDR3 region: CASSLSGTGTNYGYTF. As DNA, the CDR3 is TGTGCCAGCAGCCTATCCGGGACAGGAACTAACTATGGCTACACCTTC.

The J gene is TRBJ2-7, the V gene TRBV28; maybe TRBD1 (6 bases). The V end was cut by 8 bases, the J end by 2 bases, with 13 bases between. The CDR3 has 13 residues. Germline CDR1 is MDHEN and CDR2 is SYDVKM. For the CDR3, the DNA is TGTGCCAGCGGAAGGACAGTCCCCTACGAGCAGTACTTC. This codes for CASGRTVPYEQYF.

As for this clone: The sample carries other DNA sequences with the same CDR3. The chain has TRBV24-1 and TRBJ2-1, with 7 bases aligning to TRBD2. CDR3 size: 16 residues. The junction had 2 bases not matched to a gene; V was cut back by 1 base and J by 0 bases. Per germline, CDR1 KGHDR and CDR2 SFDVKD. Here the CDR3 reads CATSDLRGSSYNEQFF. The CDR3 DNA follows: TGTGCCACCAGTGATTTACGCGGGAGCTCCTACAATGAGCAGTTCTTC.

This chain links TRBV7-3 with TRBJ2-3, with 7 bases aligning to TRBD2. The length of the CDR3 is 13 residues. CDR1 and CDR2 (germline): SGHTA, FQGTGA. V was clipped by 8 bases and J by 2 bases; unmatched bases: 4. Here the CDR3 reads CASGRELTDTQYF. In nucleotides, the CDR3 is TGTGCCAGCGGGAGGGAACTCACAGATACGCAGTATTTT.

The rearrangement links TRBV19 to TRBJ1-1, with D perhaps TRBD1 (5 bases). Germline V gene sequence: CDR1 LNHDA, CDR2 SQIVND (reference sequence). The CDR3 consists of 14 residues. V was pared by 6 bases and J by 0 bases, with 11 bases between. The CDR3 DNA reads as TGTGCCAGTAGATGGGGGACGGTGAACACTGAAGCTTTCTTT. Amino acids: CASRWGTVNTEAFF.

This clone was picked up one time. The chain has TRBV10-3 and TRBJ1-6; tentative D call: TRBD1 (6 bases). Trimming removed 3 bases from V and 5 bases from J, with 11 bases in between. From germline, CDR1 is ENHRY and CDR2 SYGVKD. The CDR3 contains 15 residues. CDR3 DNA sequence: TGTGCCATCAGTGACAAGGACAGTAATAATTCACCCCTCCACTTT. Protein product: CAISDKDSNNSPLHF.

The CDR3 nucleotides read TGCGCCAGCAGCTTGGGTGGTCGTGGGGCAATCTACGAGCAGTACTTC. Translating it yields CASSLGGRGAIYEQYF. The rearrangement links TRBV5-1 to TRBJ2-7, with D possibly matching TRBD1 (5 bases). V was clipped by 0 bases and J by 3 bases, with 16 bases between them. This CDR3 spans 16 amino acids. Germline CDR1 is SGHRS and CDR2 is YFSETQ.

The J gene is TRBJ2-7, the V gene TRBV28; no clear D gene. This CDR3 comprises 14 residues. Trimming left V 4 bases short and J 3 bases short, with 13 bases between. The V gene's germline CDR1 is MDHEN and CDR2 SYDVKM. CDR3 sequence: CASSSGRAFYEQYF. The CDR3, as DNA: TGTGCCAGCAGTTCCGGCCGGGCTTTCTACGAGCAGTACTTC.

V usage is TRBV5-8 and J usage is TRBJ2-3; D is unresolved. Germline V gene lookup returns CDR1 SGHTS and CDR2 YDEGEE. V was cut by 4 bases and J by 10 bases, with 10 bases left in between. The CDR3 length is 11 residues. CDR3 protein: CASSPQPSQYF. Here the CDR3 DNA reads TGTGCCAGCAGCCCGCAGCCCTCGCAGTATTTT.

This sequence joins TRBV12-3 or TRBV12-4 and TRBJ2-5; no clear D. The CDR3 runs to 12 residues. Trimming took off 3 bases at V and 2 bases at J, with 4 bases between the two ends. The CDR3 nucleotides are TGTGCCAGCAGTTTTGCACAAGAGACCCAGTACTTC. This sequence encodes CASSFAQETQYF.

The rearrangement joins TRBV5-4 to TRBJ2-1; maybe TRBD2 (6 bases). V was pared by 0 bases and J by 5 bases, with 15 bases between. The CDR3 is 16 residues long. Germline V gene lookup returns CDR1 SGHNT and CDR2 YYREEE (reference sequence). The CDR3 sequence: CASSLGGGWGDNEQFF. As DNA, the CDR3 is TGTGCCAGCAGCTTGGGTGGGGGATGGGGGGACAATGAGCAGTTCTTC.

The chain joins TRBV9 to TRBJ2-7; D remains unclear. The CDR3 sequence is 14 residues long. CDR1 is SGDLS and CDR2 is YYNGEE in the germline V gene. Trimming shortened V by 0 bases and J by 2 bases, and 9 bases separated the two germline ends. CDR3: CASSVDPQTYEQYF. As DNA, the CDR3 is TGTGCCAGCAGCGTAGATCCGCAGACCTACGAGCAGTACTTC.

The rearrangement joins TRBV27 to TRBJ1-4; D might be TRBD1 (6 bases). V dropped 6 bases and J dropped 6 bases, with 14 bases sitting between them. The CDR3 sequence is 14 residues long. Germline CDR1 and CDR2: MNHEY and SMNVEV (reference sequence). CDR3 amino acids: CASSQQGVYEKLFF. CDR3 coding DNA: TGTGCCAGCAGCCAACAGGGCGTCTATGAAAAACTGTTTTTT.